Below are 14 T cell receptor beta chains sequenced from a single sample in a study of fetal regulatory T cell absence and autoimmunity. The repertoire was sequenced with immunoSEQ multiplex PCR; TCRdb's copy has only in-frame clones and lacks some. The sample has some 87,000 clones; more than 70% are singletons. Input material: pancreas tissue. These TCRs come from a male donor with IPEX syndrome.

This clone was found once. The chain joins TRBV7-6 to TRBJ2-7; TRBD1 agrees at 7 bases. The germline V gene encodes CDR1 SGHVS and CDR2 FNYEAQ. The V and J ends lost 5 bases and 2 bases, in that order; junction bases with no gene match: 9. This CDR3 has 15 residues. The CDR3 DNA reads TGTGCCAGCAGCCAAACCGACAGGGACACCTACGAGCAGTACTTC. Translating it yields CASSQTDRDTYEQYF.

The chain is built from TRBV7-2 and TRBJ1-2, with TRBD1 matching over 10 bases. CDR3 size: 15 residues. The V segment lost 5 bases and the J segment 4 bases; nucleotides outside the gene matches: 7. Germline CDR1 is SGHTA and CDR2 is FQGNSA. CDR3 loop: CASSPRDRGLYGYTF. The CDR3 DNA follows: TGTGCCAGCAGCCCCCGGGACAGGGGCCTCTATGGCTACACCTTC.

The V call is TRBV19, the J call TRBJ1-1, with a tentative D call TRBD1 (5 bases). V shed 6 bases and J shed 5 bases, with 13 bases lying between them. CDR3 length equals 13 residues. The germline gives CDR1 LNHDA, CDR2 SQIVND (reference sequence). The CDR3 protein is CASSLGPSTEAFF. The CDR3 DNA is TGTGCCAGTAGCCTGGGACCCAGTACTGAAGCTTTCTTT.

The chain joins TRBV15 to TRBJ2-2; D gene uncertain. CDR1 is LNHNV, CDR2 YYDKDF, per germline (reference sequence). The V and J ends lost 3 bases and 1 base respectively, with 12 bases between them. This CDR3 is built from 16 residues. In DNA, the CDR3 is TGTGCCACCAGCAGCCCTATCACGGTGAACACCGGGGAGCTGTTTTTT. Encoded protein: CATSSPITVNTGELFF.

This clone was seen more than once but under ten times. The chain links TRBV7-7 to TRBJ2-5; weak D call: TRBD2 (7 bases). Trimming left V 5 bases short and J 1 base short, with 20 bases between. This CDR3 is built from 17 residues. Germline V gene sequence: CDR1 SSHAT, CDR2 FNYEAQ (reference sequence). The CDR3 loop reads CASSPAGAGDLQETQYF. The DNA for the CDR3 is TGTGCCAGCAGCCCCGCGGGGGCCGGTGACCTCCAAGAGACCCAGTACTTC.

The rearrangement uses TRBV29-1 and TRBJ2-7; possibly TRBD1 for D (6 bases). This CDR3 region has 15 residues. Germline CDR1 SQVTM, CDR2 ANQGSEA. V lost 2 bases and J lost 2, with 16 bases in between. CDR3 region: CSVELGTRETYEQYF. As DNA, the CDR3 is TGCAGCGTTGAATTAGGGACAAGGGAGACCTACGAGCAGTACTTC.

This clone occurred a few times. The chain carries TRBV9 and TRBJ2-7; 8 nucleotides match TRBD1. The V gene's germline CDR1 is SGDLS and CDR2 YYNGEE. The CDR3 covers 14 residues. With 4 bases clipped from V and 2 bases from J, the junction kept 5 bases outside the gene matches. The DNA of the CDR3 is TGTGCCAGCAGCCCATGGACAGGGACCTACGAGCAGTACTTC. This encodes CASSPWTGTYEQYF.

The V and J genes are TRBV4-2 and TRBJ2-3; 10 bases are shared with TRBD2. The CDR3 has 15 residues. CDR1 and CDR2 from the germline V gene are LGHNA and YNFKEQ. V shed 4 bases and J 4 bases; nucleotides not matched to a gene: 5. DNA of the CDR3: TGTGCCAGCAGCCCCAGCGGGGGGGACTCAGATACGCAGTATTTT. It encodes CASSPSGGDSDTQYF.

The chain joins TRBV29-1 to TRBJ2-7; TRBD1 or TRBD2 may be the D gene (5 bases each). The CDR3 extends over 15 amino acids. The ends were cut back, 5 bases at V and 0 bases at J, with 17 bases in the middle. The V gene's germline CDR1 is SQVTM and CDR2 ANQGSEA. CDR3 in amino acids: CSVSGGATLSYEQYF. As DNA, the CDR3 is TGCAGCGTTTCTGGGGGAGCTACCCTCTCCTACGAGCAGTACTTC.

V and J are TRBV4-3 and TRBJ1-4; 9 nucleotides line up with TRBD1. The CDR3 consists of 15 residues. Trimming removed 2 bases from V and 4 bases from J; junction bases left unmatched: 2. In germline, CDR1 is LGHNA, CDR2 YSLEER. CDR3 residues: CASSQNRGHNEKLFF. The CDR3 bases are TGCGCCAGCAGCCAAAACAGGGGGCATAATGAAAAACTGTTTTTT.

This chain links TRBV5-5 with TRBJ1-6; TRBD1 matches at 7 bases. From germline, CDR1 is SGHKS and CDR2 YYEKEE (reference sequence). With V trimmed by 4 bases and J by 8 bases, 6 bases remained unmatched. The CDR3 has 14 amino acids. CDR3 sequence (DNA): TGTGCCAGCAGCGGAACAGGGGAGTATTCACCCCTCCACTTT. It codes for CASSGTGEYSPLHF.

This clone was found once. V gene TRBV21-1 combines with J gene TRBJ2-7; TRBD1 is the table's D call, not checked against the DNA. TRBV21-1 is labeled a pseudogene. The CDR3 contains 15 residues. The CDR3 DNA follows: TGTGCCAGCAGCAGGGACAGGGGGCGAACCTACGAGCAGTACTTC. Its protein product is CASSRDRGRTYEQYF.

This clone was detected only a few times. CDR3 sequence: CAISVGGSYTF. CDR3 nucleotides: TGTGCCATCAGTGTGGGGGGAAGCTACACCTTC. The V and J genes are TRBV10-3 and TRBJ1-2; weak D call: TRBD1 (5 bases). The CDR3 is 11 amino acids. Per germline, CDR1 ENHRY and CDR2 SYGVKD. The V gene lost 4 bases and the J gene lost 9 bases, with 9 bases spanning the gap.

This CDR3 reads CASSPGQGAYTGELFF. In DNA, the CDR3 is TGTGCCAGCTCACCTGGACAGGGGGCATACACCGGGGAGCTGTTTTTT. The chain joins TRBV18 to TRBJ2-2; 11 bases align to TRBD1. CDR3 length: 16 amino acids. J gave up 3 bases and V 3 bases, and 3 bases lay outside the gene matches. Per germline, CDR1 KGHSH and CDR2 LQKENI.